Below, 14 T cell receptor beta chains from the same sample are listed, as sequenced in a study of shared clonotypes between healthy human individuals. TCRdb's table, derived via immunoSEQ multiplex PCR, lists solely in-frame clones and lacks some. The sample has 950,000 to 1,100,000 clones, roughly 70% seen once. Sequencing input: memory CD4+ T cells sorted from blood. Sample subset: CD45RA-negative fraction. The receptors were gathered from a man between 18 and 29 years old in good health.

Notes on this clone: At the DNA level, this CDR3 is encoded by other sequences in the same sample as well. CDR3 sequence (DNA): TGTGCCAGCAGCTTAGGTGGCCCGAACACTGAAGCTTTCTTT. It translates to CASSLGGPNTEAFF. This rearrangement joins TRBV7-2 to TRBJ1-1; D remains unclear. This CDR3 region has 14 residues. V lost 1 base, J lost 1 base, and 7 bases lay in between. Looked up from germline, CDR1 is SGHTA and CDR2 is FQGNSA.

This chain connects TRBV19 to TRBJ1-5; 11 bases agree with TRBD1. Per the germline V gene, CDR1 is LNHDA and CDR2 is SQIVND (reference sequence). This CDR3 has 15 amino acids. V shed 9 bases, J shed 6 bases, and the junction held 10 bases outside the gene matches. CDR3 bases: TGTGCCAGCTCCTATGATGGACAGGGGGCTCAGCCCCAGCATTTT. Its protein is CASSYDGQGAQPQHF.

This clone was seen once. For the CDR3, the DNA is TGCGCCAGCAGCCAGATCGGTGCGACAGGGCGAGCTGGGGCCAACGTCCTGACTTTC. As protein: CASSQIGATGRAGANVLTF. V and J are TRBV4-1 and TRBJ2-6, with 7 nucleotides matching TRBD1. Germline-derived CDR1 and CDR2 are MGHRA and YSYEKL. There are 19 residues in the CDR3. The junction had 13 bases not matched to a gene; V was cut back by 3 bases and J by 2 bases.

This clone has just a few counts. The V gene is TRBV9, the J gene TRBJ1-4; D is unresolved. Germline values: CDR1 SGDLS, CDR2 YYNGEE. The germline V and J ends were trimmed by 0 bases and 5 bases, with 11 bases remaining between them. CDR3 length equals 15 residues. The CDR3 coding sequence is TGTGCCAGCAGCGTAGACGGGAGACCGAATGAAAAACTGTTTTTT. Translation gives CASSVDGRPNEKLFF.

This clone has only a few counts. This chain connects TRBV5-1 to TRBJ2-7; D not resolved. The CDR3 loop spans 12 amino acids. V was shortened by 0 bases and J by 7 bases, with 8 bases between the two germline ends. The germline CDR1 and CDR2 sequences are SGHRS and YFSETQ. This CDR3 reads CASSLELREQYF. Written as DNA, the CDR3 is TGCGCCAGCAGCTTGGAACTGCGGGAGCAGTACTTC.

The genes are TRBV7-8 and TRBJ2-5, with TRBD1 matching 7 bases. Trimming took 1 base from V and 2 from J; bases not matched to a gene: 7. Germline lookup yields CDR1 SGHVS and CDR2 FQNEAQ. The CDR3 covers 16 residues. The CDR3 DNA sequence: TGTGCCAGCAGCTTAGTAGGGACAGAGCTTCAAGAGACCCAGTACTTC. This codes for CASSLVGTELQETQYF. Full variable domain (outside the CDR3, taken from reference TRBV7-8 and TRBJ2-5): GAGVSQSPRYKVAKRGQDVALRCDPISGHVSLFWYQQALGQGPEFLTYFQNEAQLDKSGLPSDRFFAERPEGSVSTLKIQRTQQEDSAVYLCASSLVGTELQETQYFGPGTRLLVL.

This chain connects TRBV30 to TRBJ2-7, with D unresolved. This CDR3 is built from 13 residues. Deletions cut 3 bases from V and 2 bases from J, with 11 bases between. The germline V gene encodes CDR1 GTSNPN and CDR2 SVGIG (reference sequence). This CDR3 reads CAWSATTTYEQYF. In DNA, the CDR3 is TGTGCCTGGAGCGCCACTACAACCTACGAGCAGTACTTC.

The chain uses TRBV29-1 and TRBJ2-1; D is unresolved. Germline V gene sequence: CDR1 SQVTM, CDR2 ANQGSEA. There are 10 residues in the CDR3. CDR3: CTGGHNEQFF. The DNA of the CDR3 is TGCACAGGTGGGCACAATGAGCAGTTCTTC.

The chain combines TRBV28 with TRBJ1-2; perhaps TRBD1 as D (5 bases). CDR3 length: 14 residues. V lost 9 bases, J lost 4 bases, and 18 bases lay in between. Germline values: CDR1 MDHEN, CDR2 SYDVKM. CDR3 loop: CASAEGRGVYGYTF. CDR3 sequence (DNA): TGTGCCAGTGCCGAGGGGCGCGGGGTCTATGGCTACACCTTC.

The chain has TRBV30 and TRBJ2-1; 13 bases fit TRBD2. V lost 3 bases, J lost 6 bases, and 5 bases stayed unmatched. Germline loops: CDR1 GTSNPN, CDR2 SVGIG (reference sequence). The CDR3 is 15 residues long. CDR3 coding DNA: TGTGCCTGGAGAAAAGGGACTAGCGGGATCAATGAGCAGTTCTTC. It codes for CAWRKGTSGINEQFF. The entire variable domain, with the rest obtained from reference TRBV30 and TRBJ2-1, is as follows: SQTIHQWPATLVQPVGSPLSLECTVEGTSNPNLYWYRQAAGRGLQLLFYSVGIGQISSEVPQNLSASRPQDRQFILSSKKLLLSDSGFYLCAWRKGTSGINEQFFGPGTRLTVL.

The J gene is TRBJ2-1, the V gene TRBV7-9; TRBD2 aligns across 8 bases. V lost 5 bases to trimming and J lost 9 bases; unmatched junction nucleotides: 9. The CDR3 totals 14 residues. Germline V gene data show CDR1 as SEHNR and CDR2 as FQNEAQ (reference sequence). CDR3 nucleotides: TGTGCCAGCAGCCCCAGCGGGAGCGATAGTGAGCAGTTCTTC. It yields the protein CASSPSGSDSEQFF.

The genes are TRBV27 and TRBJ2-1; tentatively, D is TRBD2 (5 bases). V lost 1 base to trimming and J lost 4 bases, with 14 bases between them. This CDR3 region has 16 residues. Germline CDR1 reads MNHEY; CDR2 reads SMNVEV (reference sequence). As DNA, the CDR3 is TGTGCCAGCAGTTTATTTACGATCAGCGGATACAATGAGCAGTTCTTC. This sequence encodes CASSLFTISGYNEQFF.

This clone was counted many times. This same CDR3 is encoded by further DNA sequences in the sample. The CDR3 coding sequence is TGTGCCAGCAGCGAAATCTACGAGCAGTACTTC. Its protein is CASSEIYEQYF. This chain links TRBV2 with TRBJ2-7; D unclear. Germline values: CDR1 SNHLY, CDR2 FYNNEI. This CDR3 has 11 amino acids. Trimming removed 6 bases at V and 3 bases at J, with 6 bases between.

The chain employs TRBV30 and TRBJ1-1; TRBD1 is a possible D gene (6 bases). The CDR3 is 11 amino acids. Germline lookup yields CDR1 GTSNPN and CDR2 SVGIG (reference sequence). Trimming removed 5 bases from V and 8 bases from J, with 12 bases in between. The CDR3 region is CAWAGVGEAFF. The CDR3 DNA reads TGTGCCTGGGCAGGGGTGGGAGAAGCTTTCTTT.